This is a list of T cell receptor beta chains from one sample in a study of OX40 agonist ivuxolimab in advanced cancers. Assay: immunoSEQ multiplex PCR; the TCRdb copy retains only in-frame clones and omits some. The sample records roughly 27,000 clones, around 86% being singletons. The starting material was CD4+ or CD8+ T cells sorted from blood, obtained in a trial of the OX40 agonist ivuxolimab. Receptor source: an adult with an advanced solid tumor such as melanoma, head and neck, liver or kidney cancer. Each CDR3 is given with its conserved first and last residue. The D gene is left open where the match is weak. Not every row has a clone size; where given, it reads once, few, many or a size class.

CDR3nt | CDR3aa | d_gene | abundance | j_gene | v_gene
TGTGCCAGCAGTGGTGGGCCCGGACAGGGCTACGAGCAGTACTTC | CASSGGPGQGYEQYF | TRBD1 | NA | TRBJ2-7 | TRBV6-1
TGTGCCAGCAGCGGGACCGGACTAGCGGGGGGGTTGTCCTACAATGAGCAGTTCTTC | CASSGTGLAGGLSYNEQFF | TRBD2 | NA | TRBJ2-1 | TRBV11-3
TGTGCCAGCAGCACCGCCGGGACAACTAACTACGAGCAGTACTTC | CASSTAGTTNYEQYF | NA | NA | TRBJ2-7 | TRBV7-9
TGTGCCAGCAGCCTCCGGGAGACCCAGTACTTC | CASSLRETQYF | NA | NA | TRBJ2-5 | TRBV13
TGCGCCAGCAGCCAAGTAGGCAGGACAGGGCCCAACACCGGGGAGCTGTTTTTT | CASSQVGRTGPNTGELFF | TRBD1 | NA | TRBJ2-2 | TRBV4-1
TGTGCCAGCAGTTTCAGGGTTGGGTCCAAAAACATTCAGTACTTC | CASSFRVGSKNIQYF | NA | NA | TRBJ2-4 | TRBV28
TGTGCCAGCAGCCCCCGGGAGACCCAGTACTTC | CASSPRETQYF | NA | NA | TRBJ2-5 | TRBV9
TGTGCCAGCAGTTTTTCGGGGGAGGGGTTAAATTCACCCCTCCACTTT | CASSFSGEGLNSPLHF | NA | NA | TRBJ1-6 | TRBV28
TGTGCCAGCAGCTTAAATACCTTGGCAGATACGCAGTATTTT | CASSLNTLADTQYF | NA | NA | TRBJ2-3 | TRBV13
TGTGCCAGTAGTATCCTCGGAGGGACAGGAGCCTTTAGCGAGCAGTACTTC | CASSILGGTGAFSEQYF | TRBD1 | once | TRBJ2-7 | TRBV19
TGTGCCAGCAGTTTGCTCAGCTATAGCAATCAGCCCCAGCATTTT | CASSLLSYSNQPQHF | NA | once | TRBJ1-5 | TRBV27
TGTGCCATCAGTGAGGGCAGGAACACTGAAGCTTTCTTT | CAISEGRNTEAFF | NA | NA | TRBJ1-1 | TRBV10-3
TGCGCCAGCAGCCCGGACAGGGTCGAGCAGTACTTC | CASSPDRVEQYF | TRBD1 | NA | TRBJ2-7 | TRBV5-1
TGTGCCACACCGGACCTAGGTTTGAACACTGAAGCTTTCTTT | CATPDLGLNTEAFF | NA | NA | TRBJ1-1 | TRBV2
TGCGCCAGCAGCCAAGATCCCAGGGCGGATGGCTACACCTTC | CASSQDPRADGYTF | NA | NA | TRBJ1-2 | TRBV4-1
TGCAGCGTTGGGTCAGCAACTAATGAAAAACTGTTTTTT | CSVGSATNEKLFF | NA | NA | TRBJ1-4 | TRBV29-1
TGCGCCAGCAGCTACCGGACGGAATCCTACGAGCAGTACTTC | CASSYRTESYEQYF | NA | once | TRBJ2-7 | TRBV4-1
TGTGCCAGTAGTTCAGGGGTTCGGTACGAGCAGTACTTC | CASSSGVRYEQYF | NA | NA | TRBJ2-7 | TRBV19
TGTGCCAGCAGCGAAGCCGGGATCCAAGAGACCCAGTACTTC | CASSEAGIQETQYF | NA | NA | TRBJ2-5 | TRBV9
TGTGCCAGCAGCTTATCCTCTTTACGGGAGACCCAGTACTTC | CASSLSSLRETQYF | NA | NA | TRBJ2-5 | TRBV7-9
TGTGCCAGCAGCTTCACGCAGGGGAGGTCCTACGAGCAGTACTTC | CASSFTQGRSYEQYF | NA | NA | TRBJ2-7 | TRBV7-9
TGTGCCAGCAGTCTACTAAAGACAGGGCCTAGCACAGATACGCAGTATTTT | CASSLLKTGPSTDTQYF | TRBD1 | NA | TRBJ2-3 | TRBV27
TGCGCCAGCAGCTTCGCCGGGACAGACTACGAGCAGTACTTC | CASSFAGTDYEQYF | TRBD1 | few | TRBJ2-7 | TRBV5-1
TGTGCCAGCAGTTTGATTGTGGCAGGGAATGGCTACACCTTC | CASSLIVAGNGYTF | NA | NA | TRBJ1-2 | TRBV28
TGTGCCAGCAGCTTTAAGGGGGGCCCCACCGGGGAGCTGTTTTTT | CASSFKGGPTGELFF | NA | NA | TRBJ2-2 | TRBV11-2
TGTGCCAGCAGCTACTTATACACCCAGGCGCAAGAGACCCAGTACTTC | CASSYLYTQAQETQYF | NA | NA | TRBJ2-5 | TRBV11-2
TGTGCCAGCAGCGTTTCCTCAGCGGGGGGGACAGATACGCAGTATTTT | CASSVSSAGGTDTQYF | TRBD2 | once | TRBJ2-3 | TRBV9
TGTGCCAGCGTACTGGGACAGGGGGCAGGCGAGCAGTACTTC | CASVLGQGAGEQYF | TRBD1 | once | TRBJ2-7 | TRBV11-2
TGTGCCAGCAGTTTAGCGGGGGGCCCGGGAGATACGCAGTATTTT | CASSLAGGPGDTQYF | TRBD2 | NA | TRBJ2-3 | TRBV28
TGTGCCAGCAGTTCTAATGAGGGGGGCAAGGGTGAAGCTTTCTTT | CASSSNEGGKGEAFF | NA | once | TRBJ1-1 | TRBV28
TGTGCCAGCAGCGTCGACAGGGTGACGGCCTACGAGCAGTACTTC | CASSVDRVTAYEQYF | TRBD1 | NA | TRBJ2-7 | TRBV5-5
TGTGCCAGCAGTCTACAGGGGGCAGGTTTGAATTCACCCCTCCACTTT | CASSLQGAGLNSPLHF | TRBD1 | NA | TRBJ1-6 | TRBV28
TGTGCCAGCAGGGAAGGGCCAGCTGCTAACTATGGCTACACCTTC | CASREGPAANYGYTF | NA | NA | TRBJ1-2 | TRBV6-1
TGTGCCAGCAGCCGATGGGACAGCTACGAGCAGTACTTC | CASSRWDSYEQYF | TRBD1 | NA | TRBJ2-7 | TRBV7-2
TGTGCCAGCAGCCACCGACTAGGAGCCTACGAGCAGTACTTC | CASSHRLGAYEQYF | NA | NA | TRBJ2-7 | TRBV4-2